The 5 T cell receptor beta chains listed next were all sequenced from one sample in a study of OX40 agonist ivuxolimab in advanced cancers. Sequencing used immunoSEQ multiplex PCR; TCRdb keeps in-frame clones, though not all of them. The table has about 64,000 clones, roughly 86% seen once. This specimen was CD4+ or CD8+ T cells sorted from blood, taken in a trial of the OX40 agonist ivuxolimab. The receptors were gathered from an adult with an advanced solid tumor such as melanoma, head and neck, liver or kidney cancer.

This chain connects TRBV7-3 to TRBJ2-3; D remains ambiguous. This CDR3 has 13 residues. Trimming took off 5 bases at V and 3 bases at J, with 9 bases between the two ends. Germline-derived CDR1 and CDR2 are SGHTA and FQGTGA. The CDR3 nucleotides are TGTGCCAGCAGCCCCTTTGGGACAGATACGCAGTATTTT. Encoded protein: CASSPFGTDTQYF.

This chain joins TRBV4-2 and TRBJ1-2; maybe TRBD1 (6 bases). The CDR3 is made up of 14 amino acids. Germline V lookup: CDR1 LGHNA, CDR2 YNFKEQ. V was shortened by 5 bases and J by 5 bases, with 15 bases between the two germline ends. The CDR3 here is CASSRGESSYGYTF. CDR3 sequence (DNA): TGTGCCAGCAGCAGGGGGGAGTCTTCGTATGGCTACACCTTC.

The chain carries TRBV19 and TRBJ1-1; TRBD1 might be the D (5 bases). The germline V gene has CDR1 LNHDA and CDR2 SQIVND (reference sequence). The CDR3 runs 16 residues. Trimming took off 5 bases at V and 1 base at J, with 17 bases between the two ends. CDR3 residues: CASSGRGLGSNTEAFF. The DNA of the CDR3 is TGTGCCAGTAGTGGTCGGGGGTTGGGATCGAACACTGAAGCTTTCTTT.

The chain carries TRBV18 and TRBJ2-1; D call uncertain. V lost 3 bases to trimming and J lost 4 bases, with 22 bases between them. The CDR3 has 18 residues. The germline gives CDR1 KGHSH, CDR2 LQKENI. CDR3: CASSPLVSGFKEYNEQFF. The CDR3 DNA reads TGTGCCAGCTCACCCCTTGTTTCCGGGTTTAAGGAGTACAATGAGCAGTTCTTC.

The chain is built from TRBV19 and TRBJ2-3; TRBD2 aligns across 10 bases. The CDR3 is made up of 16 amino acids. After removal of 5 bases from V and 2 bases from J, the junction contained 7 bases not matched to a gene. Germline lookup yields CDR1 LNHDA and CDR2 SQIVND (reference sequence). CDR3 in amino acids: CASSSQLAGYTDTQYF. The DNA for the CDR3 is TGTGCCAGTAGTTCGCAACTAGCGGGATACACAGATACGCAGTATTTT. Full variable domain (remainder filled in from reference TRBV19 and TRBJ2-3): DGGITQSPKYLFRKEGQNVTLSCEQNLNHDAMYWYRQDPGQGLRLIYYSQIVNDFQKGDIAEGYSVSREKKESFPLTVTSAQKNPTAFYLCASSSQLAGYTDTQYFGPGTRLTVL.